This TCR beta chain was observed in a study of control samples from healthy donors and cancer patients. In the case of this clone: Its ends do not fully match the called genes, so a read error is possible.

This CDR3 is 12 amino acids long. Germline CDR1 is SNHLY and CDR2 is FYNNEI. TCRdb's table, derived via immunoSEQ multiplex PCR, lists solely in-frame clones and lacks some. The profile shows fewer than 200,000 clones, approximately 92% of them singletons. This receptor was identified in a man between 18 and 29 years old in good health. V gene TRBV2 combines with J gene TRBJ2-3, with TRBD1 as a possible D gene (5 bases). Sequencing used blood. CDR3 coding DNA: TGTGCCAGCAGTGATGGGGCAGACACGCAGTATTTT. This translates into CASSDGADTQYF.